These T cell receptor beta chains were read from a single sample in a study of T cell responses to AZD1222 COVID-19 vaccine. Clones were sequenced by immunoSEQ multiplex PCR, and TCRdb holds only the in-frame ones, with some missing. The table includes roughly 200,000 clones, roughly 92% detected once. The sequenced sample was peripheral blood, obtained on day 0 of AZD1222 vaccination. All receptors come from an adult in good health. CDR3s include the opening cysteine and the closing phenylalanine or tryptophan. Fields, in order: J gene, clone size, D gene, V gene, CDR3 protein, CDR3 DNA. A D gene is named only where the DNA matches it firmly. Clone size is stated in some rows and not others, as once, few, many or a class when expanded.

>TRBJ1-5|.|.|TRBV18
CASSPPDQPQHF
TGTGCCAGCTCACCACCAGACCAGCCCCAGCATTTT
>TRBJ1-6|.|.|TRBV5-4
CASSRDGEEDPLHF
TGTGCCAGCAGCCGGGACGGCGAAGAAGATCCCCTCCACTTT
>TRBJ1-1|.|.|TRBV5-1
CASSLDSLNTEAFF
TGCGCCAGCAGCTTGGACAGTTTGAACACTGAAGCTTTCTTT
>TRBJ2-5|.|.|TRBV3-1/TRBV3-2
CASSHFKAGEETQYF
TGTGCCAGCAGCCACTTCAAGGCAGGGGAAGAGACCCAGTACTTC
>TRBJ1-2|.|TRBD1|TRBV30
CAWSAQGSSYGYTF
TGTGCCTGGAGTGCACAGGGGAGCAGCTATGGCTACACCTTC
>TRBJ1-2|.|.|TRBV11-2
CASHRGGGANYGYTF
TGTGCCAGCCATCGGGGGGGAGGAGCTAACTATGGCTACACCTTC
>TRBJ1-6|.|.|TRBV15
CATSRDTTSPLHF
TGTGCCACCAGCAGAGATACCACTTCACCCCTCCACTTT
>TRBJ1-1|.|.|TRBV5-1
CASSLMSVNTEAFF
TGCGCCAGCAGCTTGATGTCGGTGAACACTGAAGCTTTCTTT
>TRBJ1-4|few|.|TRBV5-1
CASSLQGQTNEKLFF
TGCGCCAGCAGCTTACAGGGCCAGACTAATGAAAAACTGTTTTTT
>TRBJ2-3|.|TRBD2|TRBV3-1/TRBV3-2
CASSQGLFGGGDTQYF
TGTGCCAGCAGCCAAGGTCTATTCGGCGGGGGAGATACGCAGTATTTT
>TRBJ2-3|.|.|TRBV28
CAYSAGGEAQDTQYF
TGTGCCTACTCGGCGGGCGGGGAGGCGCAAGATACGCAGTATTTT
>TRBJ2-3|.|.|TRBV27
CATRGYTDTQYF
TGTGCCACCCGGGGGTACACAGATACGCAGTATTTT
>TRBJ1-4|.|TRBD1|TRBV28
CASRLPGTGGDEKLFF
TGTGCCAGCAGGCTCCCCGGGACAGGGGGCGATGAAAAACTGTTTTTT
>TRBJ1-1|.|.|TRBV7-9
CASSPPGDTEAFF
TGTGCCAGCAGCCCTCCCGGGGACACTGAAGCTTTCTTT
>TRBJ2-7|.|.|TRBV4-3
CASSQQPKSSYEQYF
TGCGCCAGCAGCCAACAGCCTAAAAGCTCCTACGAGCAGTACTTC
>TRBJ2-7|.|.|TRBV2
CASSVQPLQEQYF
TGTGCCAGCAGTGTCCAACCCTTACAGGAGCAGTACTTC
>TRBJ2-2|.|TRBD2|TRBV27
CASSLFSGGQSGELFF
TGTGCCAGCAGTTTATTTAGCGGGGGCCAGTCCGGGGAGCTGTTTTTT
>TRBJ1-1|.|TRBD1|TRBV7-9
CASSVQQGGTEAFF
TGTGCCAGCAGCGTCCAACAGGGGGGAACTGAAGCTTTCTTT
>TRBJ1-6|.|TRBD1|TRBV9
CASSSPGQGNHNSPLHF
TGTGCCAGCAGCTCCCCGGGACAGGGAAACCATAATTCACCCCTCCACTTT
>TRBJ2-1|.|.|TRBV27
CASSETAPNEQFF
TGTGCCAGCAGTGAGACGGCCCCCAATGAGCAGTTCTTC
>TRBJ2-7|.|.|TRBV28
CASRVVDSGTYEQYF
TGTGCCAGCAGGGTGGTGGATAGCGGAACCTACGAGCAGTACTTC
>TRBJ2-3|.|.|TRBV18
CASSPPTSTDTQYF
TGTGCCAGCTCACCACCCACAAGCACAGATACGCAGTATTTT
>TRBJ1-2|.|TRBD1|TRBV13
CASRPLFQGGHYGYTF
TGTGCCAGCAGACCGCTCTTCCAGGGGGGGCACTATGGCTACACCTTC
>TRBJ1-5|.|.|TRBV5-6
CASSFGVQPQHF
TGTGCCAGCAGCTTCGGGGTTCAGCCCCAGCATTTT
>TRBJ2-7|.|TRBD1|TRBV5-1
CASSTGDRGVEEQYF
TGCGCCAGCAGCACCGGGGACAGGGGAGTGGAGGAGCAGTACTTC
>TRBJ1-2|.|TRBD1|TRBV30
CAWSPGTDNGYTF
TGTGCCTGGAGTCCAGGGACAGATAATGGCTACACCTTC
>TRBJ1-5|.|TRBD1|TRBV18
CASSWGQGTDQPQHF
TGTGCCAGCTCGTGGGGACAGGGGACGGATCAGCCCCAGCATTTT
>TRBJ2-5|once|TRBD2|TRBV25-1
CASSEFRGDQETQYF
TGTGCCAGCAGTGAATTTCGGGGGGACCAAGAGACCCAGTACTTC
>TRBJ2-3|.|TRBD2|TRBV7-3
CASSSNSGGGSDTQYF
TGTGCCAGCAGCTCGAACTCTGGCGGGGGTTCTGATACGCAGTATTTT
>TRBJ1-4|.|TRBD1|TRBV4-2
CASSQETGSLGGWEKLFF
TGTGCCAGCAGCCAAGAGACAGGGTCACTTGGGGGATGGGAAAAACTGTTTTTT
>TRBJ2-2|.|.|TRBV5-1
CASSLESGVNTGELFF
TGCGCCAGCAGCTTGGAATCAGGGGTGAACACCGGGGAGCTGTTTTTT
>TRBJ2-2|.|TRBD1|TRBV5-1
CASSPRQGRSGELFF
TGCGCCAGCAGCCCAAGACAGGGTCGGAGCGGGGAGCTGTTTTTT
>TRBJ1-4|.|TRBD1|TRBV2
CASNSRTGGRDEKLFF
TGTGCCAGCAACTCTAGGACAGGGGGTCGGGATGAAAAACTGTTTTTT
>TRBJ2-2|.|.|TRBV6-5
CASSFLKGVNTGELFF
TGTGCCAGCAGTTTCTTAAAGGGGGTGAACACCGGGGAGCTGTTTTTT
>TRBJ1-6|.|.|TRBV4-3
CASSQDYGESPLHF
TGCGCCAGCAGCCAAGATTACGGGGAATCACCCCTCCACTTT
>TRBJ1-4|.|TRBD1|TRBV19
CASSPPRGTGMNKLFF
TGTGCCAGTAGCCCCCCCCGGGGGACAGGGATGAATAAACTGTTTTTT
>TRBJ2-1|once|TRBD2|TRBV6-6
CASSYQGGGAKNEQFF
TGTGCCAGCAGTTACCAAGGCGGGGGGGCAAAAAATGAGCAGTTCTTC
>TRBJ2-7|.|.|TRBV7-8
CASSLGVITYEQYF
TGTGCCAGCAGCTTGGGGGTCATAACCTACGAGCAGTACTTC
>TRBJ2-1|.|TRBD2|TRBV11-3
CASSLGTSGGANEQFF
TGTGCCAGCAGCTTAGGGACTAGCGGGGGGGCCAATGAGCAGTTCTTC
>TRBJ1-1|.|.|TRBV28
CATLRTPNTEAFF
TGTGCCACCTTGAGGACACCGAACACTGAAGCTTTCTTT
>TRBJ1-2|once|TRBD1|TRBV25-1
CASSEYRTGARSGYTF
TGTGCCAGCAGTGAATATCGGACAGGGGCGAGGAGCGGCTACACCTTC
>TRBJ2-1|.|.|TRBV5-6
CASSLGGRRFEQFF
TGTGCCAGCAGTTTGGGCGGTCGGCGTTTTGAGCAGTTCTTC
>TRBJ1-1|.|TRBD1|TRBV28
CASSDRDRGVDTEAFF
TGTGCCAGCAGCGACCGGGACAGGGGTGTTGACACTGAAGCTTTCTTT
>TRBJ1-2|.|.|TRBV2
CASSEVGRGQGYTF
TGTGCCAGCAGTGAGGTCGGCAGGGGACAAGGCTACACCTTC
>TRBJ1-4|.|.|TRBV12-3/TRBV12-4
CASTAGEKLFF
TGTGCCAGCACCGCCGGGGAAAAACTGTTTTTT
>TRBJ1-2|.|TRBD1|TRBV5-4
CASSLDREYGYTF
TGTGCCAGCAGCCTCGACAGGGAATATGGCTACACCTTC
>TRBJ1-4|.|.|TRBV11-2
CASSFAGQTNEKLFF
TGTGCCAGCAGCTTCGCAGGGCAAACTAATGAAAAACTGTTTTTT
>TRBJ1-2|.|TRBD1|TRBV7-8
CASSSRGQGTYYGYTF
TGTGCCAGCAGCTCGCGAGGACAGGGGACCTACTATGGCTACACCTTC
>TRBJ1-5|.|.|TRBV7-2
CASSLNSGQINQPQHF
TGTGCCAGCAGCTTAAACAGTGGACAGATCAATCAGCCCCAGCATTTT
>TRBJ1-2|.|TRBD1|TRBV30
CAWSPGTAYGYTF
TGTGCCTGGAGCCCCGGGACAGCTTATGGCTACACCTTC
>TRBJ2-1|.|TRBD2|TRBV10-3
CAISEKLASSSYNEQFF
TGTGCCATCAGTGAGAAACTAGCGTCAAGCTCCTACAATGAGCAGTTCTTC
>TRBJ1-1|.|.|TRBV7-9
CASSSQAGTEAFF
TGTGCCAGCAGCTCGCAGGCTGGCACTGAAGCTTTCTTT
>TRBJ1-2|.|TRBD1|TRBV2
CASSGVRGSTGYTF
TGTGCCAGCAGTGGTGTCAGGGGGTCTACTGGCTACACCTTC
>TRBJ2-7|.|TRBD2|TRBV5-1
CASSSLGTSGTYEQYF
TGCGCCAGCAGCTCGCTCGGGACTAGCGGTACCTACGAGCAGTACTTC
>TRBJ1-5|.|.|TRBV28
CASSLPEYSNQPQHF
TGTGCCAGCAGCCTACCGGAGTATAGCAATCAGCCCCAGCATTTT